The 10 T cell receptor beta chains presented below share a single source sample, sequenced in a study of blood T cell repertoires in COVID-19. Here immunoSEQ multiplex PCR was the method, and the copy in TCRdb shows in-frame clones only, minus some. The sample contains 8,400 or so clones, 80% to 95% of which appear only once. Input material: peripheral blood. The receptors were sampled from a woman aged 45-60 years with active COVID-19.

The count of this clone is one. The chain carries TRBV5-1 and TRBJ1-2; D gene uncertain. Germline V lookup: CDR1 SGHRS, CDR2 YFSETQ. V shed 5 bases and J shed 6 bases, with 23 bases lying between them. The CDR3 contains 16 residues. The CDR3, as DNA: TGCGCCAGCAGTCTCCCCGACGGACTAGATGGCGATGGCTACACCTTC. Amino acids: CASSLPDGLDGDGYTF.

V and J are TRBV5-1 and TRBJ2-1; no reliable D call. The V end lost 3 bases, the J end lost 6 bases, and 10 bases lay between the germline ends. The CDR3 has 13 amino acids. Germline CDR1 and CDR2: SGHRS and YFSETQ. CDR3 loop: CASSSLTSNEQFF. Here the CDR3 DNA reads TGCGCCAGCAGCTCCTTAACCAGCAATGAGCAGTTCTTC.

The V gene is TRBV18, the J gene TRBJ2-7; a weak D match, TRBD2 (6 bases). The V end was cut by 6 bases, the J end by 1 base, with 13 bases between. Germline lookup yields CDR1 KGHSH and CDR2 LQKENI. The CDR3 spans 14 residues. CDR3 residues: CASSVLADSYEQYF. The CDR3 bases are TGTGCCAGCTCTGTACTAGCCGATTCCTACGAGCAGTACTTC.

The count of this clone is one. The chain uses TRBV2 and TRBJ1-1; D is perhaps TRBD1 (5 bases). V lost 7 bases, J lost 3 bases, and 12 bases lay in between. Germline CDR1 reads SNHLY; CDR2 reads FYNNEI. CDR3 length: 13 residues. CDR3 region: CASNEIRDTEAFF. CDR3 coding DNA: TGTGCCAGCAACGAAATCAGGGACACTGAAGCTTTCTTT.

The DNA of the CDR3 is TGCGCCAGACAAGTACCATCAGGGTCTTCCTACGAGCAGTACTTC. The encoded protein is CARQVPSGSSYEQYF. This chain joins TRBV10-1 and TRBJ2-7, with a tentative D call TRBD1 (5 bases). This CDR3 has 15 residues. Germline values: CDR1 WNHNN, CDR2 SYGVQD (reference sequence). The germline V and J ends were trimmed by 9 bases and 1 base, with 19 bases remaining between them.

The V and J genes are TRBV9 and TRBJ1-2; possibly TRBD1 for D (6 bases). The V gene's germline CDR1 is SGDLS and CDR2 YYNGEE. V lost 3 bases and J 4 bases, leaving 10 bases between the germline ends. The CDR3 loop spans 13 amino acids. CDR3 in DNA: TGTGCCAGCAGCGGGGACATGGGCTATGGCTACACCTTC. This sequence encodes CASSGDMGYGYTF.

This clone is a singleton in its sample. This chain uses TRBV19 with TRBJ2-2; TRBD2 matches at 7 bases. The trim removed 10 bases at V and 0 bases at J, leaving 11 bases unmatched. Germline V CDR1 and CDR2: LNHDA, SQIVND (reference sequence). The CDR3 is 16 residues long. The CDR3 reads CATGSPSGANTGELFF. The CDR3 bases are TGTGCCACCGGAAGCCCTAGCGGCGCGAACACCGGGGAGCTGTTTTTT. Looking up the rest from reference TRBV19 and TRBJ2-2 gives the full variable domain: DGGITQSPKYLFRKEGQNVTLSCEQNLNHDAMYWYRQDPGQGLRLIYYSQIVNDFQKGDIAEGYSVSREKKESFPLTVTSAQKNPTAFYLCATGSPSGANTGELFFGEGSRLTVL.

The CDR3 spells CASSPDIAGVSGELFF. DNA of the CDR3: TGTGCCAGCTCACCAGATATCGCGGGAGTTTCCGGGGAGCTGTTTTTT. The chain couples TRBV18 to TRBJ2-2; 7 bases are shared with TRBD2. V shed 2 bases, J shed 6 bases, and the junction held 9 bases outside the gene matches. This CDR3 has 16 residues. Looked up from germline, CDR1 is KGHSH and CDR2 is LQKENI.

The chain employs TRBV24-1 and TRBJ1-1; 11 positions agree with TRBD1. Germline V gene sequence: CDR1 KGHDR, CDR2 SFDVKD. The V segment lost 4 bases and the J segment 8 bases; nucleotides outside the gene matches: 5. This CDR3 region has 14 residues. In nucleotides, the CDR3 is TGTGCCACCAGTGACACCGGGACAGGGGGGGAAGCTTTCTTT. It yields the protein CATSDTGTGGEAFF.

This chain links TRBV3-1 (or the pseudogene TRBV3-2) with TRBJ2-7, with TRBD1 matching 12 bases. CDR3 length: 15 amino acids. Trimming took 4 bases from V and 3 from J; bases not matched to a gene: 4. Germline CDR1 LGHDT, CDR2 YNNKEL (reference sequence). The CDR3 DNA follows: TGTGCCAGCAGCCTAGGGACAGGGGGCGTCTACGAGCAGTACTTC. Amino acid sequence: CASSLGTGGVYEQYF.